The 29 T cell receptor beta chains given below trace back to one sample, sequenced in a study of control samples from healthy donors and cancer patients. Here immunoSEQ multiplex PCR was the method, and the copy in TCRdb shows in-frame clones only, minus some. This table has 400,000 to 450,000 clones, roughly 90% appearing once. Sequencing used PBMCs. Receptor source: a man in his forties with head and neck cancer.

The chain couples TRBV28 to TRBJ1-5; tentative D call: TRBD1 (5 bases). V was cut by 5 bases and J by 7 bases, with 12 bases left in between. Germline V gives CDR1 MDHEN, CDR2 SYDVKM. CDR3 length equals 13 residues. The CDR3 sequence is CASSRQGGQPQHF. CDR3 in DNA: TGTGCCAGCAGTCGTCAGGGAGGGCAGCCCCAGCATTTT.

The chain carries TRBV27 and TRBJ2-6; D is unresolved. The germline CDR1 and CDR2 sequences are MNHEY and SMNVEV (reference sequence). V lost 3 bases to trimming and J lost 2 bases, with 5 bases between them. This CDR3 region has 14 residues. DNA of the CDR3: TGTGCCAGCAGTTTCCGTGCTGGGGCCAACGTCCTGACTTTC. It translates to CASSFRAGANVLTF.

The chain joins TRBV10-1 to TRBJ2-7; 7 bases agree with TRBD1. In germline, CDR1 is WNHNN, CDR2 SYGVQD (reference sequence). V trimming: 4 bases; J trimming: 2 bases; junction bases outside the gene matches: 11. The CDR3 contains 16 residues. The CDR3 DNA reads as TGCGCCAGCAGTGGACCCGGGACAGATCGTACCTACGAGCAGTACTTC. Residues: CASSGPGTDRTYEQYF.

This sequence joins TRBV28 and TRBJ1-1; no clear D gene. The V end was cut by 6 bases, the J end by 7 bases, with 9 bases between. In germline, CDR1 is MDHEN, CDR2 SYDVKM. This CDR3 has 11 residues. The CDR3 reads CASSILSEAFF. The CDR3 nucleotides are TGTGCCAGCAGCATCCTAAGTGAAGCTTTCTTT.

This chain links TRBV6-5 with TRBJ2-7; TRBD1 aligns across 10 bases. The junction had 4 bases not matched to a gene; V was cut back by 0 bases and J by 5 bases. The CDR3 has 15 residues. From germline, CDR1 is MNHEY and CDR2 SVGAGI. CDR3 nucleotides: TGTGCCAGCAGTTACTCCCAGGACAGGGGGAACGAGCAGTACTTC. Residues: CASSYSQDRGNEQYF.

CDR3 in DNA: TGTGCCAGCAGCCACACGGCGGGACAGGATAATGAAAAACTGTTTTTT. This codes for CASSHTAGQDNEKLFF. The rearrangement links TRBV7-9 to TRBJ1-4; 8 nucleotides agree with TRBD1. Germline V gives CDR1 SEHNR, CDR2 FQNEAQ (reference sequence). The CDR3 runs to 16 residues. V shed 5 bases and J 4 bases; nucleotides not matched to a gene: 9.

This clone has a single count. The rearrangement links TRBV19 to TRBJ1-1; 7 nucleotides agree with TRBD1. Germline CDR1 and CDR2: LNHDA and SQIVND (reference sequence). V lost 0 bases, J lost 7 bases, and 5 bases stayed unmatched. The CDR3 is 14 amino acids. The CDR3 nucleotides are TGTGCCAGTAGTATAGATCCGGGACAGCTTGAAGCTTTCTTT. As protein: CASSIDPGQLEAFF.

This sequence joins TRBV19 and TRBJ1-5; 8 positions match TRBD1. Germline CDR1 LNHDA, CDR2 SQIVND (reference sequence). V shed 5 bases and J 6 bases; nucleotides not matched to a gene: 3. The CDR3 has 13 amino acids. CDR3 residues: CASSQGASQPQHF. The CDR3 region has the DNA TGTGCCAGTAGTCAGGGGGCAAGTCAGCCCCAGCATTTT.

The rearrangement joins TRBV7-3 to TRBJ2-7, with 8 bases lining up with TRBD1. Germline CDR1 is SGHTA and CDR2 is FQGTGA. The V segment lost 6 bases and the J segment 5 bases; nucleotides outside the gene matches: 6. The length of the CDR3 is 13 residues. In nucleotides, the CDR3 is TGTGCCAGCAGTACAGGGGGTAACGACGAGCAGTACTTC. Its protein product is CASSTGGNDEQYF.

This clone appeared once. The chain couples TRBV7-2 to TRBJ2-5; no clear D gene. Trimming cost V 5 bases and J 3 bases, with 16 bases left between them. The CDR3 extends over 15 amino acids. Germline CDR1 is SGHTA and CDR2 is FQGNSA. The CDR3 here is CASSPRLFREETQYF. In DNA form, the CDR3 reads TGTGCCAGCAGCCCACGGTTGTTCCGAGAAGAGACCCAGTACTTC.

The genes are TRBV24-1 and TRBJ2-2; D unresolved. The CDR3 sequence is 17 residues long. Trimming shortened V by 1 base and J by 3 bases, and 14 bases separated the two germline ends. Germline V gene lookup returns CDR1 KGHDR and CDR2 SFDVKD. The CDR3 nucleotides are TGTGCCACCAGTGATTTATCGCCGCAACATCACACCGGGGAGCTGTTTTTT. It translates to CATSDLSPQHHTGELFF.

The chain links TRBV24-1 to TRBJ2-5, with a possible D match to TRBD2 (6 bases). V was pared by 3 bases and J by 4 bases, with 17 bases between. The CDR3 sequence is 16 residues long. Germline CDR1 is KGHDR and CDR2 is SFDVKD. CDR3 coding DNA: TGTGCCACCAGTGATCCCGCCAATTCCGGGGGAGAGACCCAGTACTTC. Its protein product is CATSDPANSGGETQYF.

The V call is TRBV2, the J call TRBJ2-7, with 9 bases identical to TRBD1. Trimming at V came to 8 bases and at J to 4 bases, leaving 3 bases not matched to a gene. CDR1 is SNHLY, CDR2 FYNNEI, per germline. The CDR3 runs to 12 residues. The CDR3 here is CASDDRGYEQYF. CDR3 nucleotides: TGTGCCAGCGACGACAGGGGGTACGAGCAGTACTTC.

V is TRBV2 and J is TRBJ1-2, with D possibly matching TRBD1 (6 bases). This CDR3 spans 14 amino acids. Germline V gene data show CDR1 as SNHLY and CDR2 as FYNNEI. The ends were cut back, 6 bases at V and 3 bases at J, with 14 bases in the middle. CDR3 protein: CASSPLEGDYGYTF. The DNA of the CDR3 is TGTGCCAGCAGCCCCCTCGAGGGGGACTATGGCTACACCTTC.

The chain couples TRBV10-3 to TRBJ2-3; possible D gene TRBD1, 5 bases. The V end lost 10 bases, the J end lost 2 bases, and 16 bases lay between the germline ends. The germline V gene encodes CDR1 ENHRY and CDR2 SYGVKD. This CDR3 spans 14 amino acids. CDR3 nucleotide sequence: TGTGCCACGTCCGAGACAGCCGACACAGATACGCAGTATTTT. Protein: CATSETADTDTQYF.

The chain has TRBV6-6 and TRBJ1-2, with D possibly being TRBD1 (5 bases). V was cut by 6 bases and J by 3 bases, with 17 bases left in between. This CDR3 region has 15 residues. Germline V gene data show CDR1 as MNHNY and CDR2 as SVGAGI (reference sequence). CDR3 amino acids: CASSPRGLVHYGYTF. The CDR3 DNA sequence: TGTGCCAGCAGCCCACGGGGACTGGTGCACTATGGCTACACCTTC.

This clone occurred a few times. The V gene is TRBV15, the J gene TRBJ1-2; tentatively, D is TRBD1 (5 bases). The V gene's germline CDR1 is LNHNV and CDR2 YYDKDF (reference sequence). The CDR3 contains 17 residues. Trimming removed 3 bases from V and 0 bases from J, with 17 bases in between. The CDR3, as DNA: TGTGCCACCAGCAGTATCCGGACAACTAACCCTAACTATGGCTACACCTTC. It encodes CATSSIRTTNPNYGYTF.

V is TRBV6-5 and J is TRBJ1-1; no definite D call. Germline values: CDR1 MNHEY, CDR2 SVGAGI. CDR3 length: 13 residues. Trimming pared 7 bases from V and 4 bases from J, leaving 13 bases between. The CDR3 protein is CASTPSSSTEAFF. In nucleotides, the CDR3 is TGTGCCAGCACTCCAAGTAGTTCCACTGAAGCTTTCTTT.

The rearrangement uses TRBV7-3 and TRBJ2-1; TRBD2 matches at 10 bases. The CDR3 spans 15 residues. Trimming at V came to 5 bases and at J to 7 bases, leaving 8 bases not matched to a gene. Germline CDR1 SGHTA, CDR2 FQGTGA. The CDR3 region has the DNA TGTGCCAGCAGCCAGAGACTAGCGGGTTTAAATGAGCAGTTCTTC. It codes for CASSQRLAGLNEQFF.

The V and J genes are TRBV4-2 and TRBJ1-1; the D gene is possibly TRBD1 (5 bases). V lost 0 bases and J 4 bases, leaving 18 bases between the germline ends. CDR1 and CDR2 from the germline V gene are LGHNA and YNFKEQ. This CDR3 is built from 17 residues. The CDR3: CASSQEPHGQRGTEAFF. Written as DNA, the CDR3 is TGTGCCAGCAGCCAAGAACCCCATGGCCAAAGGGGCACTGAAGCTTTCTTT.

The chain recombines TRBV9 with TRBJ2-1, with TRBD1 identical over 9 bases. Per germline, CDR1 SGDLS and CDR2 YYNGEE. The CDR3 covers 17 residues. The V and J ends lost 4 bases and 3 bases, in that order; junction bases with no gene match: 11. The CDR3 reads CASSTDRGASFYNEQFF. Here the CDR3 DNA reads TGTGCCAGCAGCACAGACAGGGGGGCCTCATTCTACAATGAGCAGTTCTTC.

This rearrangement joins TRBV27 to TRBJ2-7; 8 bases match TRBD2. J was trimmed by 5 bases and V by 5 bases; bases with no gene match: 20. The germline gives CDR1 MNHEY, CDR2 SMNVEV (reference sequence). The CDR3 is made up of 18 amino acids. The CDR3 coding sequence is TGTGCCAGCAGTCGATATTCGGACGGGGGGGCGACAAGGAACGAGCAGTACTTC. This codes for CASSRYSDGGATRNEQYF.

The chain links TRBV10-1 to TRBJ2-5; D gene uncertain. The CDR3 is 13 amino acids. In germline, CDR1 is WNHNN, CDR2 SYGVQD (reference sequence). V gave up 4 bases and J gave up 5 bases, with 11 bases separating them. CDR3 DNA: TGCGCCAGCAGTGGCCAGTTTGGGGAGACCCAGTACTTC. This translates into CASSGQFGETQYF.

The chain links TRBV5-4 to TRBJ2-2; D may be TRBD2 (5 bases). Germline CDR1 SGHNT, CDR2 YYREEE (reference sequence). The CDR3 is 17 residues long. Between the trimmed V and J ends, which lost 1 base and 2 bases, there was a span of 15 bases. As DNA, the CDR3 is TGTGCCAGCAGCTTGTGGGTAGCGAGAGTAAACACCGGGGAGCTGTTTTTT. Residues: CASSLWVARVNTGELFF.

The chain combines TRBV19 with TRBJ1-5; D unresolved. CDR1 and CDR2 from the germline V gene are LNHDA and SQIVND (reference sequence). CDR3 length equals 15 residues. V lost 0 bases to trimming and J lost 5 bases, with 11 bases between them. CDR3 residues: CASSIDQDRYQPQHF. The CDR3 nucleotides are TGTGCCAGTAGTATAGATCAAGACCGTTATCAGCCCCAGCATTTT. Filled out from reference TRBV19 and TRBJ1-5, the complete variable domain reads DGGITQSPKYLFRKEGQNVTLSCEQNLNHDAMYWYRQDPGQGLRLIYYSQIVNDFQKGDIAEGYSVSREKKESFPLTVTSAQKNPTAFYLCASSIDQDRYQPQHFGDGTRLSIL.

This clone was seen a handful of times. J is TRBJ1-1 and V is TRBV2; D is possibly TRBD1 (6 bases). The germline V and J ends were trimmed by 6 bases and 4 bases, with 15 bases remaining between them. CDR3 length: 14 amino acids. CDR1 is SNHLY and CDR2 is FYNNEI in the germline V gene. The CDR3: CASSTGLGGTEAFF. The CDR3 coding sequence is TGTGCCAGCAGCACAGGGTTAGGGGGCACTGAAGCTTTCTTT.

CDR3 amino acids: CASRGEASNSNQPQHF. CDR3 nucleotide sequence: TGTGCCAGCAGAGGTGAAGCTTCGAATAGCAATCAGCCCCAGCATTTT. This chain links TRBV27 with TRBJ1-5, with D uncertain. V was clipped by 6 bases and J by 0 bases, with 15 bases between them. CDR3 length: 16 amino acids. Germline CDR1 reads MNHEY; CDR2 reads SMNVEV (reference sequence).

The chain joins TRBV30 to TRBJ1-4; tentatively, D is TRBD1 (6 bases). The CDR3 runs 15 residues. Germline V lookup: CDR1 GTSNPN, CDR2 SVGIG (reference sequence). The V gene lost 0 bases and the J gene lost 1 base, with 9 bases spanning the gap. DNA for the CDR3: TGTGCCTGGAGTGTAGAGACAGGAACTAATGAAAAACTGTTTTTT. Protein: CAWSVETGTNEKLFF.

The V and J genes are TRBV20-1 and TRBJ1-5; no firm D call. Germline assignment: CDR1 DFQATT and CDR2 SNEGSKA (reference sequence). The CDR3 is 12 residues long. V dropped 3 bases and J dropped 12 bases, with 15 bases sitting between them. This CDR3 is CSASGGIGVQHF. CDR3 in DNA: TGCAGTGCTAGTGGCGGAATCGGGGTCCAGCATTTT.